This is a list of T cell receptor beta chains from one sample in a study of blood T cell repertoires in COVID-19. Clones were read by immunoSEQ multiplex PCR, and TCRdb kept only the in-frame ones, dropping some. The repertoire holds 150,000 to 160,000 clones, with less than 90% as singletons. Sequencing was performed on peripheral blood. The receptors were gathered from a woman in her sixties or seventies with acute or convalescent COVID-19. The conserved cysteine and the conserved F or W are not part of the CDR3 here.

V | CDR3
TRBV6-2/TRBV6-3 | ASSPGHMNTEAF
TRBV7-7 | ASSLAGGPFNEQF
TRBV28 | ASSLSGQGTDTQY
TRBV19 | ASSIRTGLNSPLH
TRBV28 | ASSLKLSGTGSYGYT
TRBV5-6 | ASRKTGGAVDTEAF
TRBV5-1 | ASSLGPFGGGEKLF
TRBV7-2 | ASSLAGLAGGPGPVGQETQY
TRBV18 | ASSPLGLAGINEQF
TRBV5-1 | ASSLESPRVDTQY
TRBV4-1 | ASSQDLSKRGASYEQY
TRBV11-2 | ASSPTRTSGGLGHEQF
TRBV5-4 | ASSLAGRVDATEAF
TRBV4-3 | ASSQGLRRGMNTEAF
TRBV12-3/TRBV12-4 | ASKRNYGYT
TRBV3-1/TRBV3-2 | ASSQTDRGRGEKLF
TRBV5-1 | ASSLPSGGGGETQY
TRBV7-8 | ASSLIGLAGIQGSYNEQF
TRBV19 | ASSIDHLTGQGGTKNIQY
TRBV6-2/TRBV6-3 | ASSHRAENTEAF
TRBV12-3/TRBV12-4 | ASSGTENTEAF
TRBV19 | ASSTEGVQPQH
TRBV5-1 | ASSTEGTGAGNTIY
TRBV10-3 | AITSTFLRGPYEQY
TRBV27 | ASQGLAGDYTGELF
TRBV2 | ASMEDRPNEQF
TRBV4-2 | ASSREGTATYEQY
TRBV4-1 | ASSQVLLTGQAISGANVLT
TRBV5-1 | ASSGVGQRSYT
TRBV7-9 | ASSFEQGYEQY
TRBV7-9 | ASSPDRGRGYT
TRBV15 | ATSDEGGYSGANVLT
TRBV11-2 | ASSSTGTSGGPTDTQY
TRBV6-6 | ASSYQGRATEAF
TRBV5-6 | ASSARTSGFYQQY
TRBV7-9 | ASSFPRRGVTYNEQF
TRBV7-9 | ASSSWAGGVIPPGGYT